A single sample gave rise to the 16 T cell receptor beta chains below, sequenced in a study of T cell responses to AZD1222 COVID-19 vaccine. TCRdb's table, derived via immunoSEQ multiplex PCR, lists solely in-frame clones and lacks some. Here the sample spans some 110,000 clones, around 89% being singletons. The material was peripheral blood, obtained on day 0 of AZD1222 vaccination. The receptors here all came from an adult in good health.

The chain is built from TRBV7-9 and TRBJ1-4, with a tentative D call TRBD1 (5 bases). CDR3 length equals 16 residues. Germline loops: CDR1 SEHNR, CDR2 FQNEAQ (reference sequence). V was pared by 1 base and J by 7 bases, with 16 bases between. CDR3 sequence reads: CASSLEFRVDGEKLFF. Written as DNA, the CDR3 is TGTGCCAGCAGCTTAGAGTTCAGGGTTGACGGTGAAAAACTGTTTTTT.

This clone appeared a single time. CDR3 bases: TGTGCCAGCAGCCAAGACCTACTTAGGACAGGGGTTAAGAATGAGCAGTTCTTC. It is translated as CASSQDLLRTGVKNEQFF. V gene TRBV14 combines with J gene TRBJ2-1; 9 bases line up with TRBD1. There are 18 residues in the CDR3. J lost 7 bases, V lost 0 bases, and 13 bases had no gene match. Germline V CDR1 and CDR2: SGHDN, FVKESK.

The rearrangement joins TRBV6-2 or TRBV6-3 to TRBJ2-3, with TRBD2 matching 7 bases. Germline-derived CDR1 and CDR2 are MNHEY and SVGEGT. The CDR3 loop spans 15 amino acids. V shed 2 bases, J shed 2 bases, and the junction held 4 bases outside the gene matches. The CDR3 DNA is TGTGCCAGCAGTTACCCCAGCGGGGACACAGATACGCAGTATTTT. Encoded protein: CASSYPSGDTDTQYF.

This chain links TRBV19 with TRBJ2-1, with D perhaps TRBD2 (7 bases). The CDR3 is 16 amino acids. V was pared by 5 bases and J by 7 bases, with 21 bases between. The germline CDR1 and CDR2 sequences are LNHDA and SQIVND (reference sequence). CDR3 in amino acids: CASSDSGGAFRNEQFF. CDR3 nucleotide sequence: TGTGCCAGTAGTGATAGTGGGGGGGCCTTTCGGAATGAGCAGTTCTTC.

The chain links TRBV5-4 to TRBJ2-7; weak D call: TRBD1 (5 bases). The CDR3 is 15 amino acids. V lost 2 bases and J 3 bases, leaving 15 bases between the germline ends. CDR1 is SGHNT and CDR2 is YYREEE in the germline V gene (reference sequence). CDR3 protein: CASSLLQGSIYEQYF. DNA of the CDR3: TGTGCCAGCAGCTTACTCCAGGGTAGTATCTACGAGCAGTACTTC.

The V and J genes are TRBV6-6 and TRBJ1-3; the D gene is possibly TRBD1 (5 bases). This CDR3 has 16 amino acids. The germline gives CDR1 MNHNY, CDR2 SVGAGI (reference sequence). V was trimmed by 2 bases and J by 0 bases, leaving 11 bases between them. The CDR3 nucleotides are TGTGCCAGCAGTTACCCGGACACGATCTCTGGAAACACCATATATTTT. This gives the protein CASSYPDTISGNTIYF.

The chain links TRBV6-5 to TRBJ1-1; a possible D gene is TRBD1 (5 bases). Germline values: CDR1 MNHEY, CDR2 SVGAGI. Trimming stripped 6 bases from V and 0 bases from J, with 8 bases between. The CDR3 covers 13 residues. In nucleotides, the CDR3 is TGTGCCAGCAGCCTACAGGTGAACACTGAAGCTTTCTTT. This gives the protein CASSLQVNTEAFF.

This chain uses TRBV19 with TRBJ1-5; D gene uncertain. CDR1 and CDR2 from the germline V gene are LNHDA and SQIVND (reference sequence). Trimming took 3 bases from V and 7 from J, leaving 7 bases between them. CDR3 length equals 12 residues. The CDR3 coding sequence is TGTGCCAGTAGTATGGGGTTACAGCCCCAGCATTTT. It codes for CASSMGLQPQHF.

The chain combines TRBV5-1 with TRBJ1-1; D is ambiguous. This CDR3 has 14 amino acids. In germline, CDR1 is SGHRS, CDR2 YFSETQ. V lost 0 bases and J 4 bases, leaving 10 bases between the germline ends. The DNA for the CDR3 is TGCGCCAGCAGCTTGGTTTCTGGGCCCACTGAAGCTTTCTTT. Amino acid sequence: CASSLVSGPTEAFF.

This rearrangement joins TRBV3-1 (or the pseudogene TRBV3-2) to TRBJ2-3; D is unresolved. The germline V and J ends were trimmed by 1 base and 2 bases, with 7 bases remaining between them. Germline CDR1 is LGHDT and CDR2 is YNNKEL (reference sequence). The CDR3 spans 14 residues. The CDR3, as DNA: TGTGCCAGCAGCCAAGTACGGATCACAGATACGCAGTATTTT. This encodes CASSQVRITDTQYF.

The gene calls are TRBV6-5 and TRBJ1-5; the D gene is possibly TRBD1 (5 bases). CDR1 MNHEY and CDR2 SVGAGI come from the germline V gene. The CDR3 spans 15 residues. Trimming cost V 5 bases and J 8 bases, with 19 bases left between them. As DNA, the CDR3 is TGTGCCAGCAGTCCTCAGGGTTGGCGGTTGGAGCCCCAGCATTTT. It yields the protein CASSPQGWRLEPQHF.

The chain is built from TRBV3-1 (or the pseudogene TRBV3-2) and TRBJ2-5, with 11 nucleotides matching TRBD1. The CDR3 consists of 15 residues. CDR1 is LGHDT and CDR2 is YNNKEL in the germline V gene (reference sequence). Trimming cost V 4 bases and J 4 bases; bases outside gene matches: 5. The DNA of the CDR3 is TGTGCCAGCAGCCTCCGGGACAGGGGGGGAGAGACCCAGTACTTC. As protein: CASSLRDRGGETQYF.

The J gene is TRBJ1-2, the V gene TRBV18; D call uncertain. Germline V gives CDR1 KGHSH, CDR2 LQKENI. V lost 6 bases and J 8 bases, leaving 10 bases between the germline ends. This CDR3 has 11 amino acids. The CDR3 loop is CASSSQEGYTF. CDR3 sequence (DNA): TGTGCCAGCTCCTCCCAGGAGGGCTACACCTTC.

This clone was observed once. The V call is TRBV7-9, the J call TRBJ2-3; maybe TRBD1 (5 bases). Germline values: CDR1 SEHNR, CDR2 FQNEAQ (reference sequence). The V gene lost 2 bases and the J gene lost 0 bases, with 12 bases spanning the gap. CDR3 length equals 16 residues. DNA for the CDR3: TGTGCCAGCAGCTTATACCAGGGCCATAGCACAGATACGCAGTATTTT. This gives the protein CASSLYQGHSTDTQYF.

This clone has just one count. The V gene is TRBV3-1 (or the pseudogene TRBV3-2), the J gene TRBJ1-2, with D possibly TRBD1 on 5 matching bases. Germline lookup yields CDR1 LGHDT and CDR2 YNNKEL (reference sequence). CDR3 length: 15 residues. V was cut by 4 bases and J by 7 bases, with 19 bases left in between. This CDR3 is CASSLGYRLRGGYTF. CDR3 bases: TGTGCCAGCAGCCTCGGCTACAGACTTAGGGGTGGCTACACCTTC.

The CDR3 DNA reads TGCGCCAGCAGCTTAGTAGACACTGAAGCTTTCTTT. Its protein is CASSLVDTEAFF. This chain joins TRBV5-1 and TRBJ1-1, with no clear D. V dropped 2 bases and J dropped 3 bases, with 5 bases sitting between them. CDR1 and CDR2 from the germline V gene are SGHRS and YFSETQ. The CDR3 length is 12 residues.